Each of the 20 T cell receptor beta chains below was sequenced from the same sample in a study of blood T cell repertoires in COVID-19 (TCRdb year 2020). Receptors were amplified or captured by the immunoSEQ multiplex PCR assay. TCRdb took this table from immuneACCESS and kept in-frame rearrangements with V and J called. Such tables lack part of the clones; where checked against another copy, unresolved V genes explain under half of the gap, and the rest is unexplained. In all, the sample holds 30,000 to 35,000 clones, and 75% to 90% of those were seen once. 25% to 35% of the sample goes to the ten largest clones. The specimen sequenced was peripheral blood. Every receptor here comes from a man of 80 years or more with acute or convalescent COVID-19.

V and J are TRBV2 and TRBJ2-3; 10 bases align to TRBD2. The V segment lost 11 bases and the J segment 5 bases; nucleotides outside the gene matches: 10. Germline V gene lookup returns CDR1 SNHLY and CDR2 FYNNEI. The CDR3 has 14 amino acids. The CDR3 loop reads CAARKLAGEDTQYF. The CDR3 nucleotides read TGTGCCGCAAGGAAGCTAGCGGGAGAAGATACGCAGTATTTT.

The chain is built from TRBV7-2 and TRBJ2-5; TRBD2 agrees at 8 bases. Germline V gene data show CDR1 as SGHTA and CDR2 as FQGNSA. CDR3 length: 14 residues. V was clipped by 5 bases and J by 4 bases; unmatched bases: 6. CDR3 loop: CASSLSGNPETQYF. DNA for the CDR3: TGTGCCAGCAGCCTTAGCGGGAACCCAGAGACCCAGTACTTC.

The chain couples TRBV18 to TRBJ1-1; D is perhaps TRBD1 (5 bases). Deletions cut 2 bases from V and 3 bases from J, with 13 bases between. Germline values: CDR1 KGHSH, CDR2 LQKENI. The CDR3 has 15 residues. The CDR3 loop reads CASSPNSGRDTEAFF. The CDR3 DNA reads TGTGCCAGCTCACCAAATTCAGGGAGGGACACTGAAGCTTTCTTT.

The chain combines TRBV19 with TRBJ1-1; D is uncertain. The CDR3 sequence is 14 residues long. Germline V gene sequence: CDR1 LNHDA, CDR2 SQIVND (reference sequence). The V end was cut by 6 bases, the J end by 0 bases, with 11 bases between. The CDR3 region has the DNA TGTGCCAGTAGGTCGTTGGACTTGAACACTGAAGCTTTCTTT. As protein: CASRSLDLNTEAFF.

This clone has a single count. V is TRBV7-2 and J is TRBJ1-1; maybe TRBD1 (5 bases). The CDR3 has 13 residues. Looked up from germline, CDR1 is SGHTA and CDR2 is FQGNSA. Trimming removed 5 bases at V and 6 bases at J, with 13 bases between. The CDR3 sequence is CASSPTGESEAFF. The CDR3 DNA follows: TGTGCCAGCAGCCCTACAGGAGAATCTGAAGCTTTCTTT.

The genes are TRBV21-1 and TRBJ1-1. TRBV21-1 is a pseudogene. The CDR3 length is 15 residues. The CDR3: CASAISLGGEGEAFF. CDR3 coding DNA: TGTGCCAGCGCAATTTCTTTAGGAGGGGAGGGTGAAGCTTTCTTT.

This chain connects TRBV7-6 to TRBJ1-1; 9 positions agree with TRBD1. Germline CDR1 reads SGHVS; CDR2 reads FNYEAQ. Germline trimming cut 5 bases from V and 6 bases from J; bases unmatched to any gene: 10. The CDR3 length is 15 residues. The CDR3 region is CASSLGTGKVAEAFF. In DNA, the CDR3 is TGTGCCAGCAGCCTTGGGACAGGGAAAGTGGCTGAAGCTTTCTTT.

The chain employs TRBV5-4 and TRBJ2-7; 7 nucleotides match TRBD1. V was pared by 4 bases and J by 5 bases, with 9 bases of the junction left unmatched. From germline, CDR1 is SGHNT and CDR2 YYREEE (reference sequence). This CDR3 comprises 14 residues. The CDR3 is CASSPDRYLNEQYF. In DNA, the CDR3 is TGTGCCAGCAGCCCGGACAGGTATCTGAACGAGCAGTACTTC.

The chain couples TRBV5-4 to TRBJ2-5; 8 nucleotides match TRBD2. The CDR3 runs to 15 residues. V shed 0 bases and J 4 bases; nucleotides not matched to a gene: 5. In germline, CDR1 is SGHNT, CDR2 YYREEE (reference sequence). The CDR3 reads CASSLALAELETQYF. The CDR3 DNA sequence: TGTGCCAGCAGCTTGGCACTAGCGGAGTTAGAGACCCAGTACTTC.

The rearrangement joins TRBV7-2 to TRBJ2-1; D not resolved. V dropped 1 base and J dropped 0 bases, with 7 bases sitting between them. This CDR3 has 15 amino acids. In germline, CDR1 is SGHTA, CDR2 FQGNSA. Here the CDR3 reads CASSLDRVSYNEQFF. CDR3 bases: TGTGCCAGCAGCTTAGACAGAGTCTCCTACAATGAGCAGTTCTTC. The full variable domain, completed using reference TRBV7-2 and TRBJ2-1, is GAGVSQSPSNKVTEKGKDVELRCDPISGHTALYWYRQSLGQGLEFLIYFQGNSAPDKSGLPSDRFSAERTGGSVSTLTIQRTQQEDSAVYLCASSLDRVSYNEQFFGPGTRLTVL.

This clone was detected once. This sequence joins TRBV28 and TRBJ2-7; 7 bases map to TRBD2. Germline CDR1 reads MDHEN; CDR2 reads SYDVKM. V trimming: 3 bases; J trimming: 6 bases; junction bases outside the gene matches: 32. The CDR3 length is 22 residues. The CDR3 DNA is TGTGCCAGCAGTTTGTCCCCCTACACTGTACCCGCGGGAGAGGGAAGGGAGAGCGAGCAGTACTTC. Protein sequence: CASSLSPYTVPAGEGRESEQYF.

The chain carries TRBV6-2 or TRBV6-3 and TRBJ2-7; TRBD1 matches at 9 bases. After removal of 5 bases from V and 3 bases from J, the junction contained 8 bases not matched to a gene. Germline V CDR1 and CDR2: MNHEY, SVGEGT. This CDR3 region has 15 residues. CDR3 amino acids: CASSDHRGRVYEQYF. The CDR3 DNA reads TGTGCCAGCAGTGACCACAGGGGGCGCGTCTACGAGCAGTACTTC.

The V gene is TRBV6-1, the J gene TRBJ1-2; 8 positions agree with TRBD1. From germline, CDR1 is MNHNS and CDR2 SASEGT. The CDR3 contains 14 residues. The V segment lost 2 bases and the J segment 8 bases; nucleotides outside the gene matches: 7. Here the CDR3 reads CASSERTGIDGYTF. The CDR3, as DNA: TGTGCCAGCAGTGAACGGACAGGGATAGACGGCTACACCTTC.

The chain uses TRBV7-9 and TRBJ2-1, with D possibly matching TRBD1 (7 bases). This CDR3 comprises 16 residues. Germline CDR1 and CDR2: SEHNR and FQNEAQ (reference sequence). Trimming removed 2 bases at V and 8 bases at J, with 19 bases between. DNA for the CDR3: TGTGCCAGCAGCTTACCCGCCTCAGGGGGGAGCTATGAGCAGTTCTTC. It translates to CASSLPASGGSYEQFF. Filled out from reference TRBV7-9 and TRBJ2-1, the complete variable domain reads DTGVSQNPRHKITKRGQNVTFRCDPISEHNRLYWYRQTLGQGPEFLTYFQNEAQLEKSRLLSDRFSAERPKGSFSTLEIQRTEQGDSAMYLCASSLPASGGSYEQFFGPGTRLTVL.

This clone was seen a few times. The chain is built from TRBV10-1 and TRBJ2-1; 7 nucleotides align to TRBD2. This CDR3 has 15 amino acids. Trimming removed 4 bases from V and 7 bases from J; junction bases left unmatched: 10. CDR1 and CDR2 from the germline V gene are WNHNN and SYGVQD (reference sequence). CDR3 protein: CASSVSGLRPNEQFF. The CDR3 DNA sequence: TGCGCCAGCAGTGTCTCGGGACTAAGACCTAATGAGCAGTTCTTC.

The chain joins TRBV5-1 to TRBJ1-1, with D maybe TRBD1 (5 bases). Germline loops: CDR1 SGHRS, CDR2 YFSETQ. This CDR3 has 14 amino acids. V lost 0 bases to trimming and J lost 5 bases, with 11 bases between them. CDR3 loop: CASSLAGLGTEAFF. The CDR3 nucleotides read TGCGCCAGCAGCTTGGCAGGGCTAGGGACTGAAGCTTTCTTT.

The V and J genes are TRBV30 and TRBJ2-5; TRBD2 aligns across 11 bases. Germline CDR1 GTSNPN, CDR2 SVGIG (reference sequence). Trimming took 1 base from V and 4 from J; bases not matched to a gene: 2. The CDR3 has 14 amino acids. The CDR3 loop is CAWSASGRLETQYF. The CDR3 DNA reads TGTGCCTGGAGTGCTAGCGGGAGGTTAGAGACCCAGTACTTC.

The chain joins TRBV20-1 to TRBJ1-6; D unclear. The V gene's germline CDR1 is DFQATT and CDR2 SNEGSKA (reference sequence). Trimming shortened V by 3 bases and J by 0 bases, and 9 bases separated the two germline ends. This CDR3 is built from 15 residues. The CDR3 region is CSASSASSYNSPLHF. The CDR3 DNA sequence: TGCAGTGCTAGTAGCGCGAGCTCCTATAATTCACCCCTCCACTTT.

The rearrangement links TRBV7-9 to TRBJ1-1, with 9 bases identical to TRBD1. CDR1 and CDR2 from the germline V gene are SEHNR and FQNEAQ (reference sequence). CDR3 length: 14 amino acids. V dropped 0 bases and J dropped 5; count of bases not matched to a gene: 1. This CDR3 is CASSLADRGTEAFF. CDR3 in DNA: TGTGCCAGCAGCTTAGCGGACAGGGGAACTGAAGCTTTCTTT. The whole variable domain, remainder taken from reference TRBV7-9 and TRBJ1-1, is DTGVSQNPRHKITKRGQNVTFRCDPISEHNRLYWYRQTLGQGPEFLTYFQNEAQLEKSRLLSDRFSAERPKGSFSTLEIQRTEQGDSAMYLCASSLADRGTEAFFGQGTRLTVV.

As DNA, the CDR3 is TGTGCCAGCAGTCCCTACACTCGGACTAGCGGCTACGAGCAGTACTTC. Residues: CASSPYTRTSGYEQYF. V is TRBV27 and J is TRBJ2-7, with 10 bases aligning to TRBD2. Germline V lookup: CDR1 MNHEY, CDR2 SMNVEV (reference sequence). The CDR3 is 16 residues long. The V segment lost 5 bases and the J segment 3 bases; nucleotides outside the gene matches: 10.